Following are 28 T cell receptor beta chains from one sample sequenced in a study of T-cell memory formation after mild COVID-19. From the 5' RACE reads, TCRdb called clonotypes with MiXCR, one entry per CDR3 protein. Of about 400,000 distinct CDR3 sequences listed, 20% to 30% are singletons. The specimen sequenced was PBMCs or a T cell subset sorted from them (not recorded which). The receptors come from an adult woman who had mild COVID-19 (a few samples of this study predate the infection). Cell type and time point are not known.

This clonotype was recorded a few times. This sequence joins TRBV4-1 and TRBJ1-5; D is possibly TRBD1 (6 bases). The CDR3 totals 15 residues. Trimming took 1 base from V and 9 from J, leaving 16 bases between them. Germline lookup yields CDR1 MGHRA and CDR2 YSYEKL. CDR3 protein: CASSQGWQRGGPQHF. The CDR3 region has the DNA TGCGCCAGCAGCCAAGGGTGGCAGCGAGGGGGGCCCCAGCATTTT.

This clonotype was counted only a few times. The chain joins TRBV29-1 to TRBJ2-2; D unresolved. The germline V gene encodes CDR1 SQVTM and CDR2 ANQGSEA. Trimming left V 6 bases short and J 4 bases short, with 6 bases between. This CDR3 spans 11 amino acids. The CDR3 is CSVLGTGELFF. The DNA of the CDR3 is TGCAGCGTCTTGGGCACCGGGGAGCTGTTTTTT.

The V gene is TRBV5-1, the J gene TRBJ2-5, with D perhaps assigned TRBD1 or TRBD2 (5 bases each). The V gene lost 4 bases and the J gene lost 2 bases, with 15 bases spanning the gap. The CDR3 extends over 15 amino acids. Germline V gene sequence: CDR1 SGHRS, CDR2 YFSETQ. Written as DNA, the CDR3 is TGCGCCAGCAGCCGGGGCCCAGGAGAACAAGAGACCCAGTACTTC. Its translation: CASSRGPGEQETQYF.

V gene TRBV3-1 combines with J gene TRBJ1-1; D is undetermined. The CDR3 sequence is 11 residues long. V gave up 5 bases and J gave up 5 bases, with 6 bases separating them. CDR1 and CDR2 (germline): LGHDT, YNNKEL (reference sequence). As DNA, the CDR3 is TGTGCCAGCAGCGCCATGACTGAAGCTTTCTTT. This gives the protein CASSAMTEAFF.

This clonotype was recorded a few times. The CDR3 sequence: CSAQFSGGAYEQYF. DNA of the CDR3: TGCAGTGCTCAATTTAGCGGGGGGGCCTACGAGCAGTACTTC. The chain couples TRBV20-1 to TRBJ2-7; TRBD2 agrees at 11 bases. V dropped 5 bases and J dropped 2; count of bases not matched to a gene: 5. CDR3 length: 14 residues. CDR1 DFQATT and CDR2 SNEGSKA come from the germline V gene (reference sequence).

The V gene is TRBV11-2, the J gene TRBJ2-3, with unresolved D. Trimming took off 4 bases at V and 2 bases at J, with 7 bases between the two ends. Germline values: CDR1 SGHAT, CDR2 FQNNGV. The CDR3 consists of 13 residues. This CDR3 is CASSSPYTDTQYF. In DNA form, the CDR3 reads TGTGCCAGCAGCTCCCCATACACAGATACGCAGTATTTT. Full variable domain (remainder filled in from reference TRBV11-2 and TRBJ2-3): EAGVAQSPRYKIIEKRQSVAFWCNPISGHATLYWYQQILGQGPKLLIQFQNNGVVDDSQLPKDRFSAERLKGVDSTLKIQPAKLEDSAVYLCASSSPYTDTQYFGPGTRLTVL.

The chain couples TRBV15 to TRBJ2-3; D remains ambiguous. V was shortened by 0 bases and J by 4 bases, with 8 bases between the two germline ends. This CDR3 is 14 amino acids long. CDR1 LNHNV and CDR2 YYDKDF come from the germline V gene (reference sequence). The CDR3 sequence is CATSRDLVPDTQYF. As DNA, the CDR3 is TGTGCCACCAGCAGAGATTTGGTACCAGATACGCAGTATTTT.

This chain links TRBV12-3 or TRBV12-4 with TRBJ2-7; 10 nucleotides agree with TRBD1. The CDR3 extends over 14 amino acids. V dropped 6 bases and J dropped 6; count of bases not matched to a gene: 8. The CDR3 coding sequence is TGTGCCAGCAGCCTTGACAGGGGGCGTCGCGAGCAGTACTTC. It is translated as CASSLDRGRREQYF.

The gene calls are TRBV29-1 and TRBJ2-1; no definite D call. Germline V gives CDR1 SQVTM, CDR2 ANQGSEA. The CDR3 loop spans 13 amino acids. Trimming left V 6 bases short and J 0 bases short, with 9 bases between. The chain's CDR3 is CSVSESSYNEQFF. CDR3 in DNA: TGCAGCGTCTCCGAAAGCTCCTACAATGAGCAGTTCTTC.

CDR3: CASSELRAGNYGYTF. The DNA of the CDR3 is TGTGCCAGCAGTGAACTTCGGGCAGGGAACTATGGCTACACCTTC. The chain carries TRBV6-1 and TRBJ1-2; D is perhaps TRBD1 (5 bases). Per the germline V gene, CDR1 is MNHNS and CDR2 is SASEGT. The V and J ends lost 2 bases and 2 bases respectively, with 12 bases between them. The CDR3 totals 15 residues.

The chain carries TRBV9 and TRBJ1-2; TRBD1 matches 7 bases. Trimming took 0 bases from V and 4 from J; bases not matched to a gene: 6. CDR1 is SGDLS and CDR2 is YYNGEE in the germline V gene. This CDR3 comprises 15 residues. The CDR3 nucleotides are TGTGCCAGCAGCGTAGGACAGGGAGGCCTCTATGGCTACACCTTC. It specifies CASSVGQGGLYGYTF.

This clonotype has just a few counts. The genes are TRBV24-1 and TRBJ2-1, with a tentative D call TRBD1 (6 bases). With 2 bases removed from V and 5 bases from J, the gap between germline ends came to 12 bases. Germline CDR1 and CDR2: KGHDR and SFDVKD. The CDR3 contains 15 residues. The CDR3 loop reads CATSDSKQGHNEQFF. In nucleotides, the CDR3 is TGTGCCACCAGTGATTCTAAACAGGGACACAATGAGCAGTTCTTC.

This clonotype has at least ten counts. The chain combines TRBV12-3 or TRBV12-4 with TRBJ2-3; D gene uncertain. Trimming cost V 2 bases and J 0 bases, with 6 bases left between them. CDR3 length: 14 amino acids. This CDR3 is CASSLLGSTDTQYF. CDR3 coding DNA: TGTGCCAGCAGTTTATTAGGGAGCACAGATACGCAGTATTTT.

V usage is TRBV5-1 and J usage is TRBJ2-1; D uncertain. The CDR3 consists of 13 residues. The germline V gene encodes CDR1 SGHRS and CDR2 YFSETQ. V was pared by 4 bases and J by 7 bases, with 12 bases between. The CDR3 protein is CASSQYRVNEQFF. The DNA for the CDR3 is TGCGCCAGCAGCCAATACCGCGTAAATGAGCAGTTCTTC. The variable domain in full, completed from reference TRBV5-1 and TRBJ2-1, reads KAGVTQTPRYLIKTRGQQVTLSCSPISGHRSVSWYQQTPGQGLQFLFEYFSETQRNKGNFPGRFSGRQFSNSRSEMNVSTLELGDSALYLCASSQYRVNEQFFGPGTRLTVL.

This clonotype was picked up a small number of times. The rearrangement uses TRBV29-1 and TRBJ1-3; a possible D gene is TRBD1 (6 bases). V was shortened by 3 bases and J by 4 bases, with 13 bases between the two germline ends. Germline V lookup: CDR1 SQVTM, CDR2 ANQGSEA. The CDR3 length is 14 residues. In DNA, the CDR3 is TGCAGCGTTGACGTTGCAGGGGCAGGAAACACCATATATTTT. Its protein is CSVDVAGAGNTIYF.

This clonotype has a count of ten or more. The J gene is TRBJ2-1, the V gene TRBV25-1; D gene uncertain. This CDR3 has 15 residues. Trimming shortened V by 3 bases and J by 7 bases, and 16 bases separated the two germline ends. Germline CDR1 reads MGHDK; CDR2 reads SYGVNS. CDR3 in amino acids: CASSDRDGLGNEQFF. DNA for the CDR3: TGTGCCAGCAGTGATCGCGACGGTCTAGGGAATGAGCAGTTCTTC.

This rearrangement joins TRBV5-1 to TRBJ2-3; 14 bases line up with TRBD2. The CDR3 loop spans 19 amino acids. Germline values: CDR1 SGHRS, CDR2 YFSETQ. V was clipped by 4 bases and J by 4 bases; unmatched bases: 14. The CDR3 DNA reads as TGCGCCAGCAGCCAAGTAGCGGGACTAGCGGGAGTCAGGGCAGATACGCAGTATTTT. Amino acids: CASSQVAGLAGVRADTQYF.

This chain uses TRBV7-9 with TRBJ1-1; D remains unclear. Trimming took 8 bases from V and 5 from J, leaving 15 bases between them. The CDR3 totals 13 residues. CDR1 SEHNR and CDR2 FQNEAQ come from the germline V gene (reference sequence). CDR3 nucleotides: TGTGCCAGCTCCGGCGGCCCGGGGACTGAAGCTTTCTTT. It yields the protein CASSGGPGTEAFF.

The rearrangement links TRBV15 to TRBJ2-3, with D possibly TRBD1 on 6 matching bases. V was pared by 5 bases and J by 2 bases, with 14 bases between. Germline assignment: CDR1 LNHNV and CDR2 YYDKDF (reference sequence). This CDR3 is built from 15 residues. CDR3 bases: TGTGCCACCAGCTGGGGGCAGGGGAACACAGATACGCAGTATTTT. Protein sequence: CATSWGQGNTDTQYF.

The chain recombines TRBV24-1 with TRBJ2-3; 11 nucleotides align to TRBD1. In germline, CDR1 is KGHDR, CDR2 SFDVKD. The junction had 3 bases not matched to a gene; V was cut back by 2 bases and J by 3 bases. CDR3 length: 16 residues. CDR3 in DNA: TGTGCCACCAGTGATTACCGGGACAGGGGGACAGATACGCAGTATTTT. This codes for CATSDYRDRGTDTQYF.

V usage is TRBV6-5 and J usage is TRBJ1-2, with 8 bases aligning to TRBD1. The V gene end was trimmed by 8 bases and the J gene end by 3 bases; junction bases not matched to a gene: 8. Germline V gene sequence: CDR1 MNHEY, CDR2 SVGAGI. The CDR3 is 14 amino acids. The chain's CDR3 is CASRLDRDYYGYTF. In DNA, the CDR3 is TGTGCCAGCCGGCTGGACAGGGATTACTATGGCTACACCTTC.

The chain joins TRBV29-1 to TRBJ2-5; 7 nucleotides agree with TRBD1. V shed 4 bases and J 5 bases; nucleotides not matched to a gene: 13. Germline V gene sequence: CDR1 SQVTM, CDR2 ANQGSEA. The CDR3 has 15 residues. The CDR3 DNA reads TGCAGCGTTGGACCCGGGACAGCGAGCGGCGAGACCCAGTACTTC. Residues: CSVGPGTASGETQYF.

This chain links TRBV7-9 with TRBJ1-2; D is unclear. The CDR3 covers 13 residues. Germline lookup yields CDR1 SEHNR and CDR2 FQNEAQ (reference sequence). V lost 1 base to trimming and J lost 7 bases, with 10 bases between them. DNA of the CDR3: TGTGCCAGCAGCTTAGGACGTGACGGTGGCTACACCTTC. Protein product: CASSLGRDGGYTF.

This clonotype was counted only a few times. The chain couples TRBV7-2 to TRBJ2-1, with D uncertain. The V and J ends lost 2 bases and 9 bases respectively, with 14 bases between them. Germline CDR1 and CDR2: SGHTA and FQGNSA. The CDR3 sequence is 14 residues long. The CDR3 reads CASSLSGKIGEQFF. The CDR3 region has the DNA TGTGCCAGCAGCTTAAGTGGGAAGATCGGTGAGCAGTTCTTC.

The chain recombines TRBV18 with TRBJ1-1; TRBD1 matches at 9 bases. This CDR3 is 16 amino acids long. Germline assignment: CDR1 KGHSH and CDR2 LQKENI. Unmatched junction bases numbered 9, after V lost 3 bases and J lost 4 bases. This chain's CDR3 is CASSPGTGRTATEAFF. CDR3 sequence (DNA): TGTGCCAGCTCACCCGGGACAGGGAGGACGGCCACTGAAGCTTTCTTT.

The DNA for the CDR3 is TGTGCCTGGAGTGTTAGTCGGTCCTCCGTTTGGGCCTACGAGCAGTACTTC. Translating gives CAWSVSRSSVWAYEQYF. This sequence joins TRBV30 and TRBJ2-7; no definite D call. The length of the CDR3 is 17 residues. V lost 0 bases to trimming and J lost 2 bases, with 20 bases between them. Germline values: CDR1 GTSNPN, CDR2 SVGIG (reference sequence).

This clonotype was seen only a few times. The V gene is TRBV30, the J gene TRBJ2-2, with D unresolved. In germline, CDR1 is GTSNPN, CDR2 SVGIG (reference sequence). The CDR3 runs 10 residues. Trimming took 3 bases from V and 8 from J, leaving 4 bases between them. CDR3 DNA sequence: TGTGCCTGGAGAGCGGGGGAGCTGTTTTTT. Translated: CAWRAGELFF.

This clonotype was found a few times. The rearrangement links TRBV6-1 to TRBJ2-1; D is ambiguous. The ends were cut back, 5 bases at V and 15 bases at J, with 5 bases in the middle. CDR1 MNHNS and CDR2 SASEGT come from the germline V gene. This CDR3 contains 8 residues. CDR3 region: CASSRAFF. Here the CDR3 DNA reads TGTGCCAGCAGTAGGGCGTTCTTC.